This T cell receptor (beta chain) was identified in a study of response to subunit inactivated influenza vaccine. Findings and caveats of the study: The authors offered the suggestion that each seasonal influenza vaccination recruits few new T cells.

A note on this clonotype: Its antigen is currently unknown.

TCRdb recomputed calls from the RT-PCR reads with MiXCR, one row per CDR3 protein. This table holds 160,000 or so distinct CDR3 sequences, approximately 10% found once. Germline V gives CDR1 MNHEY, CDR2 SVGEGT. This CDR3 comprises 14 residues. Losses at the gene ends were 6 bases for V and 7 bases for J; bases not matched to a gene: 6. The gene calls are TRBV6-2 or TRBV6-3 and TRBJ2-7, with 13 bases matching TRBD2. This specimen consisted of non-naive T cells sorted from PBMCs, obtained around seven weeks after vaccination. The TCR sequence derives from a man aged 50-60 years who received an inactivated influenza vaccine. CDR3 nucleotide sequence: TGTGCCAGCAGACGGACTAGCGGGAGAGGGGAGCAGTACTTC. Translating gives CASRRTSGRGEQYF.